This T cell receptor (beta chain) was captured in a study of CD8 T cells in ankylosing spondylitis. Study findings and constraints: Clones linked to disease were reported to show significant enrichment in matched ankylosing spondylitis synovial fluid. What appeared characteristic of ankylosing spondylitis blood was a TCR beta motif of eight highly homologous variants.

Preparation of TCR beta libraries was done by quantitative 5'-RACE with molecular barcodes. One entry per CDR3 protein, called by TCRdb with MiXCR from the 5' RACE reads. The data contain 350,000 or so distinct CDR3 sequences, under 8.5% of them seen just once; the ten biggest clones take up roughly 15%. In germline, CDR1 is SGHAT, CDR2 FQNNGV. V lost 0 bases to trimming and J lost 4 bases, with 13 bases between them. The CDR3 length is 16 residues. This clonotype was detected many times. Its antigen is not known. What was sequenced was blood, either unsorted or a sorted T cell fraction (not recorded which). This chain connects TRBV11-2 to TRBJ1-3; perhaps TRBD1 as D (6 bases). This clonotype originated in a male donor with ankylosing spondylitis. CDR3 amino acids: CASSLDQWGLGNTIYF. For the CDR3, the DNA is TGTGCCAGCAGCTTAGATCAATGGGGGCTCGGAAACACCATATATTTT.